The 12 T cell receptor beta chains listed next were all sequenced from one sample in a study of post-analysis software for immune sequencing data. Their specific antigens are unknown. Tagging with unique molecular identifiers was a feature of the TCR beta cDNA libraries. TCRdb passed the PCR reads through MiXCR, listing each CDR3 protein once. This table holds over 300,000 distinct CDR3 sequences, roughly 30% found once. Study observations and caveats: Relative to controls, patients had several TRBV segments at higher frequency, with TRBV5-6, TRBV5-1 and TRBV20-1 among these.

The sequencing sample was made of blood. These receptors came from a girl between 10 and 17 years old with multiple sclerosis.

The CDR3 nucleotides are TGTGCCAGCAGGCGATCAAGGGGTTCGAACACCGGGGAGCTGTTTTTT. This codes for CASRRSRGSNTGELFF. The J gene is TRBJ2-2, the V gene TRBV11-2, with D possibly TRBD1 on 5 matching bases. V lost 6 bases, J lost 0 bases, and 14 bases lay in between. Germline values: CDR1 SGHAT, CDR2 FQNNGV. The CDR3 extends over 16 amino acids.

This rearrangement joins TRBV10-3 to TRBJ1-6; possible D gene TRBD1, 5 bases. Between the trimmed V and J ends, which lost 3 bases and 9 bases, there was a span of 15 bases. This CDR3 is built from 15 residues. CDR1 is ENHRY and CDR2 is SYGVKD in the germline V gene. The CDR3 here is CAISDPREKVSPLHF. The CDR3 coding sequence is TGTGCCATCAGTGACCCCAGGGAAAAGGTTTCACCCCTCCACTTT.

The V and J genes are TRBV6-5 and TRBJ2-1, with 9 bases lining up with TRBD1. Germline trimming cut 10 bases from V and 8 bases from J; bases unmatched to any gene: 12. Germline CDR1 MNHEY, CDR2 SVGAGI. The CDR3 runs 14 residues. Here the CDR3 DNA reads TGTGCCACAGGCGGGACAGGGAGGCCTGATGAGCAGTTCTTC. Its translation is CATGGTGRPDEQFF.

The table lists this clonotype with many counts. V usage is TRBV10-3 and J usage is TRBJ2-5; D may be TRBD2 (5 bases). The CDR3 runs 13 residues. Germline V CDR1 and CDR2: ENHRY, SYGVKD. Trimming cost V 6 bases and J 3 bases, with 11 bases left between them. The CDR3 nucleotides read TGTGCCATCAGCCTAGAGGGTGAAGAGACCCAGTACTTC. Translated: CAISLEGEETQYF.

In this sample, this clonotype turned up a few times. J is TRBJ1-2 and V is TRBV7-9; D is ambiguous. The V end was cut by 2 bases, the J end by 7 bases, with 11 bases between. CDR3 size: 13 residues. CDR1 and CDR2 (germline): SEHNR, FQNEAQ (reference sequence). This chain's CDR3 is CASSLRAGGGYTF. As DNA, the CDR3 is TGTGCCAGCAGCTTACGGGCAGGCGGTGGCTACACCTTC.

This clonotype was seen more than once but under ten times. The chain recombines TRBV12-3 or TRBV12-4 with TRBJ2-5, with D possibly TRBD1 on 6 matching bases. Trimming removed 7 bases at V and 4 bases at J, with 16 bases between. The CDR3 length is 14 residues. In DNA form, the CDR3 reads TGTGCCAGCACCCCGAACAGGGTCGGAGAGACCCAGTACTTC. Encoded protein: CASTPNRVGETQYF.

This clonotype was seen a few times. The chain joins TRBV12-3 or TRBV12-4 to TRBJ2-1; TRBD2 matches at 8 bases. The V and J ends lost 5 bases and 0 bases, in that order; junction bases with no gene match: 15. The CDR3 is made up of 19 amino acids. The chain's CDR3 is CASSPSRGGVSHSYNEQFF. DNA for the CDR3: TGTGCCAGCAGTCCATCCCGGGGGGGCGTGTCCCACTCCTACAATGAGCAGTTCTTC.

V usage is TRBV20-1 and J usage is TRBJ2-4, with a tentative D call TRBD1 (5 bases). CDR3 length: 15 residues. The V end was cut by 1 base, the J end by 0 bases, with 10 bases between. The germline V gene encodes CDR1 DFQATT and CDR2 SNEGSKA (reference sequence). CDR3 coding DNA: TGCAGTGCTAGAGGTCAAGGGGTAGCCAAAAACATTCAGTACTTC. Residues: CSARGQGVAKNIQYF.

This chain joins TRBV12-5 and TRBJ2-7; D is unresolved. The V and J ends lost 4 bases and 7 bases respectively, with 5 bases between them. CDR3 length: 10 residues. Germline V gene data show CDR1 as LGHNT and CDR2 as FRNRAP. CDR3 nucleotide sequence: TGTGCTAGTGGTTCCCCGGAGCAGTACTTC. This gives the protein CASGSPEQYF.

In this sample, this clonotype turned up a few times. The V gene is TRBV11-2, the J gene TRBJ2-5; maybe TRBD1 (6 bases). The CDR3 length is 15 residues. The germline gives CDR1 SGHAT, CDR2 FQNNGV. Trimming removed 4 bases from V and 1 base from J, with 13 bases in between. This CDR3 reads CASSSEDSLQETQYF. The CDR3 nucleotides are TGTGCCAGCAGCTCAGAGGACAGCCTCCAAGAGACCCAGTACTTC.

V usage is TRBV20-1 and J usage is TRBJ2-7; D unresolved. CDR1 and CDR2 from the germline V gene are DFQATT and SNEGSKA (reference sequence). The CDR3 runs 12 residues. Between the trimmed V and J ends, which lost 1 base and 0 bases, there was a span of 4 bases. The DNA of the CDR3 is TGCAGTGCTAGAGCCGCCTCCTACGAGCAGTACTTC. Its translation: CSARAASYEQYF.

The V and J genes are TRBV13 and TRBJ2-3, with D perhaps matching TRBD1 (6 bases). The CDR3 has 18 residues. Germline-derived CDR1 and CDR2 are PRHDT and FYEKMQ (reference sequence). Trimming removed 1 base at V and 4 bases at J, with 21 bases between. CDR3 protein: CASSLVGVGGTSADTQYF. For the CDR3, the DNA is TGTGCCAGCAGCTTAGTAGGAGTTGGGGGCACCTCCGCAGATACGCAGTATTTT. Supplemented by reference TRBV13 and TRBJ2-3, the full variable domain reads AAGVIQSPRHLIKEKRETATLKCYPIPRHDTVYWYQQGPGQDPQFLISFYEKMQSDKGSIPDRFSAQQFSDYHSELNMSSLELGDSALYFCASSLVGVGGTSADTQYFGPGTRLTVL.